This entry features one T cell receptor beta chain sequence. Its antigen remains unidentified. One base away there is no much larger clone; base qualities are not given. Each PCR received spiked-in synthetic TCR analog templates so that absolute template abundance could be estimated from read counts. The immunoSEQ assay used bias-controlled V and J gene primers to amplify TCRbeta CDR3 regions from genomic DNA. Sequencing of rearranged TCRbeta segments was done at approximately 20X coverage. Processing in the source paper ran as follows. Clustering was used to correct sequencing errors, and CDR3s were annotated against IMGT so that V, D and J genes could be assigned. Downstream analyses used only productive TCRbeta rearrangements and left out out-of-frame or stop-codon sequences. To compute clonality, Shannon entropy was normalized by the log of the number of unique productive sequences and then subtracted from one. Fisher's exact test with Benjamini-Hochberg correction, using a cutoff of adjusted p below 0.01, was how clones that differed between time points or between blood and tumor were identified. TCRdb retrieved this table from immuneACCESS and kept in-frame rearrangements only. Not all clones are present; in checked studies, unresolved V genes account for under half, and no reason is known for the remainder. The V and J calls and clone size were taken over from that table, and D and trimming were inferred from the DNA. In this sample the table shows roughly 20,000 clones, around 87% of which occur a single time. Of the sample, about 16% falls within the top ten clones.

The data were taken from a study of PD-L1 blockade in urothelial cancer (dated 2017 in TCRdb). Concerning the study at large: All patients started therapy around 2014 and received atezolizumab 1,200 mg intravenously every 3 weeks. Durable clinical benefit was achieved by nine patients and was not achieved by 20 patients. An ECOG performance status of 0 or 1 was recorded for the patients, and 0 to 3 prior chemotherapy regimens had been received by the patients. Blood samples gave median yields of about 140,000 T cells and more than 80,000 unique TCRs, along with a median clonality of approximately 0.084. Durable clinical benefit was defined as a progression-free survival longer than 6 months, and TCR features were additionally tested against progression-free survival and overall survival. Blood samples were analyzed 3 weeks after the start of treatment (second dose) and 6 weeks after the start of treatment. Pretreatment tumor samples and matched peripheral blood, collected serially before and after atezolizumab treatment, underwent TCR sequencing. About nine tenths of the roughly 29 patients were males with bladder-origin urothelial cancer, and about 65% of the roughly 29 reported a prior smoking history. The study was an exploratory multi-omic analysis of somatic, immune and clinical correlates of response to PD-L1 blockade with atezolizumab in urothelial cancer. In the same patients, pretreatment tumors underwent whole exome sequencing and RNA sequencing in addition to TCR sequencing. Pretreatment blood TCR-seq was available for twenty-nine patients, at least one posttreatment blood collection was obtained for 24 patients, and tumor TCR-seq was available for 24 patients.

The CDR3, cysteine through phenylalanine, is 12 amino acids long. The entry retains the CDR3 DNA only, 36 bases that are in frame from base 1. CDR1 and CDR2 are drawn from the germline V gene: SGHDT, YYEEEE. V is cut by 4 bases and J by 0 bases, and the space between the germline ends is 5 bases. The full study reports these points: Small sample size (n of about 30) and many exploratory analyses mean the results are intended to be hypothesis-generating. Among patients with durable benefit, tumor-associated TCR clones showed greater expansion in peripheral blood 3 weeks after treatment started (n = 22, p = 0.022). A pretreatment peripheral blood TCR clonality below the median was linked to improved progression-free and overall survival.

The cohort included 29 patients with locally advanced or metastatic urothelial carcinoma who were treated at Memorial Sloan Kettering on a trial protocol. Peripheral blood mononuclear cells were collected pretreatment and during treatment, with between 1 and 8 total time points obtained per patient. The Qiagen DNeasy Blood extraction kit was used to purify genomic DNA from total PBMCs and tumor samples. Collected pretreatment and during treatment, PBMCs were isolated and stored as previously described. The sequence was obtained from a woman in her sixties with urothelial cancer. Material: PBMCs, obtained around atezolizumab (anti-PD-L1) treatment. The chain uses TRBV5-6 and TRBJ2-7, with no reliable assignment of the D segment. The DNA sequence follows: TGTGCCAGCAGCGTCCGCTCCTACGAGCAGTACTTC. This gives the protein CASSVRSYEQYF.